The 31 T cell receptor beta chains below all came from one sample that was sequenced in a study of long-term antiretroviral therapy in people with HIV. A v3.0 immunoSEQ assay was performed at survey level. TCRdb's table, derived via immunoSEQ multiplex PCR, lists solely in-frame clones and lacks some. In the table there are some 14,000 clones, about 80% of which are singletons. Sequencing was performed on unsorted PBMCs, taken just before starting antiretroviral therapy. The origin of the receptors is a man aged 35-49 years with HIV.

V and J are TRBV30 and TRBJ1-5, with D possibly being TRBD1 (5 bases). Germline-derived CDR1 and CDR2 are GTSNPN and SVGIG (reference sequence). This CDR3 has 14 amino acids. The ends were cut back, 0 bases at V and 2 bases at J, with 8 bases in the middle. The CDR3 DNA is TGTGCCTGGAGTGTGGGGGGTCGCAATCAGCCCCAGCATTTT. Residues: CAWSVGGRNQPQHF.

The chain employs TRBV30 and TRBJ2-5; 7 bases match TRBD2. Germline CDR1 is GTSNPN and CDR2 is SVGIG (reference sequence). V was pared by 1 base and J by 5 bases, with 10 bases of the junction left unmatched. The CDR3 runs 15 residues. CDR3 region: CAWSGEGAPGETQYF. The CDR3 DNA follows: TGTGCCTGGAGTGGGGAGGGAGCACCGGGTGAGACCCAGTACTTC.

This clone has only a few counts. The chain has TRBV7-3 and TRBJ1-3; 8 bases are a match to TRBD1. The V gene end was trimmed by 3 bases and the J gene end by 7 bases; junction bases not matched to a gene: 2. CDR1 is SGHTA, CDR2 FQGTGA, per germline. The CDR3 extends over 13 amino acids. CDR3 DNA: TGTGCCAGCAGCTTTGGACAGGGCAACACCATATATTTT. It codes for CASSFGQGNTIYF.

The V and J genes are TRBV27 and TRBJ2-2; 7 nucleotides agree with TRBD1. This CDR3 contains 15 residues. J was trimmed by 5 bases and V by 4 bases; bases with no gene match: 7. Germline lookup yields CDR1 MNHEY and CDR2 SMNVEV (reference sequence). The CDR3 DNA follows: TGTGCCAGCAGTTCCCGACAGGGTGGAACCGGGGAGCTGTTTTTT. Its translation: CASSSRQGGTGELFF.

The chain is built from TRBV18 and TRBJ2-7; TRBD1 is a possible D gene (6 bases). CDR3 length: 12 amino acids. The germline V and J ends were trimmed by 3 bases and 4 bases, with 7 bases remaining between them. Looked up from germline, CDR1 is KGHSH and CDR2 is LQKENI. CDR3 residues: CASSPTGYEQYF. The DNA of the CDR3 is TGTGCCAGCTCACCCACAGGGTACGAGCAGTACTTC.

The genes are TRBV5-1 and TRBJ2-7, with D perhaps assigned TRBD1 or TRBD2 (5 bases each). V was clipped by 0 bases and J by 3 bases, with 10 bases between them. From germline, CDR1 is SGHRS and CDR2 YFSETQ. The CDR3 consists of 14 residues. The chain's CDR3 is CASSLELGVYEQYF. CDR3 DNA: TGCGCCAGCAGCTTGGAACTAGGGGTCTACGAGCAGTACTTC. The full variable domain, with the rest looked up from reference TRBV5-1 and TRBJ2-7, is KAGVTQTPRYLIKTRGQQVTLSCSPISGHRSVSWYQQTPGQGLQFLFEYFSETQRNKGNFPGRFSGRQFSNSRSEMNVSTLELGDSALYLCASSLELGVYEQYFGPGTRLTVT.

This clone was counted a few times. This CDR3 is also generated by other DNA sequences in the sample. The rearrangement joins TRBV5-4 to TRBJ2-3, with 8 nucleotides matching TRBD2. From germline, CDR1 is SGHNT and CDR2 YYREEE (reference sequence). Trimming cost V 0 bases and J 1 base; bases outside gene matches: 1. The CDR3 totals 15 residues. CDR3 coding DNA: TGTGCCAGCAGCTTGGAGACTAGCGGCACAGATACGCAGTATTTT. This translates into CASSLETSGTDTQYF.

This chain joins TRBV4-1 and TRBJ2-2; D gene ambiguous. The length of the CDR3 is 15 residues. V lost 4 bases, J lost 1 base, and 10 bases lay in between. Germline loops: CDR1 MGHRA, CDR2 YSYEKL. The CDR3 loop is CASSLERRNTGELFF. DNA of the CDR3: TGCGCCAGCAGCCTAGAACGCCGGAACACCGGGGAGCTGTTTTTT.

The chain is built from TRBV6-5 and TRBJ2-7, with 9 bases lining up with TRBD2. Germline-derived CDR1 and CDR2 are MNHEY and SVGAGI. The CDR3 is made up of 16 amino acids. Unmatched junction bases numbered 6, after V lost 0 bases and J lost 3 bases. CDR3 DNA sequence: TGTGCCAGCAGTTACTCGATGCGGGGGGGATTCTACGAGCAGTACTTC. Its translation is CASSYSMRGGFYEQYF.

V is TRBV5-1 and J is TRBJ2-1; 9 bases align to TRBD2. The CDR3 runs to 16 residues. Trimming took 0 bases from V and 7 from J; bases not matched to a gene: 8. Germline V gene data show CDR1 as SGHRS and CDR2 as YFSETQ. In DNA, the CDR3 is TGCGCCAGCAGCTTGGCCGGGACTAGCAGGATTAATGAGCAGTTCTTC. Protein: CASSLAGTSRINEQFF.

This chain links TRBV18 with TRBJ1-5, with 8 bases that match TRBD1. J lost 6 bases, V lost 3 bases, and 7 bases had no gene match. CDR3 length: 15 residues. Germline V gene sequence: CDR1 KGHSH, CDR2 LQKENI. CDR3 sequence reads: CASSPNQGAGQPQHF. As DNA, the CDR3 is TGTGCCAGCTCACCGAATCAGGGGGCCGGTCAGCCCCAGCATTTT.

The chain uses TRBV7-9 and TRBJ1-3; 7 nucleotides align to TRBD1. Germline trimming cut 1 base from V and 9 bases from J; bases unmatched to any gene: 6. Germline V gene data show CDR1 as SEHNR and CDR2 as FQNEAQ (reference sequence). The CDR3 has 14 residues. The CDR3 loop is CASSLVGTDGTIYF. The DNA for the CDR3 is TGTGCCAGCAGCTTAGTTGGGACAGACGGCACCATATATTTT. Using reference TRBV7-9 and TRBJ1-3 for the parts outside the CDR3, the full variable domain is DTGVSQNPRHKITKRGQNVTFRCDPISEHNRLYWYRQTLGQGPEFLTYFQNEAQLEKSRLLSDRFSAERPKGSFSTLEIQRTEQGDSAMYLCASSLVGTDGTIYFGEGSWLTVV.

The chain recombines TRBV2 with TRBJ1-1, with a possible D match to TRBD1 (5 bases). The germline V gene encodes CDR1 SNHLY and CDR2 FYNNEI. There are 15 residues in the CDR3. Trimming left V 2 bases short and J 1 base short, with 11 bases between. This chain's CDR3 is CASSEMATGNTEAFF. The CDR3 DNA reads TGTGCCAGCAGTGAAATGGCTACAGGGAACACTGAAGCTTTCTTT.

The chain has TRBV11-3 and TRBJ2-1; 7 nucleotides align to TRBD1. With V trimmed by 1 base and J by 9 bases, 15 bases remained unmatched. The CDR3 loop spans 17 amino acids. The germline gives CDR1 SGHNT, CDR2 YENEEA. In nucleotides, the CDR3 is TGTGCCAGCAGCTTAGTCGTTAGCAGGGGGTATTGGGGTGAGCAGTTCTTC. It yields the protein CASSLVVSRGYWGEQFF.

This chain uses TRBV14 with TRBJ2-5; possibly TRBD1 or TRBD2 for D (5 bases each). V was clipped by 6 bases and J by 7 bases, with 21 bases between them. The CDR3 length is 15 residues. CDR1 SGHDN and CDR2 FVKESK come from the germline V gene. CDR3 loop: CASSQGPPSRGTQYF. As DNA, the CDR3 is TGTGCCAGCAGTCAGGGACCTCCCTCCCGAGGGACCCAGTACTTC.

This clone was observed a single time. V gene TRBV11-1 combines with J gene TRBJ2-1; 8 bases are shared with TRBD1. With V trimmed by 5 bases and J by 10 bases, 10 bases remained unmatched. In germline, CDR1 is SGHAT, CDR2 FQDESV (reference sequence). This CDR3 has 14 residues. CDR3 residues: CASSHGRGLWEQFF. CDR3 bases: TGTGCCAGCAGCCATGGCAGGGGGCTATGGGAGCAGTTCTTC.

The V and J genes are TRBV5-1 and TRBJ2-4; TRBD1 aligns across 7 bases. The V gene end was trimmed by 4 bases and the J gene end by 3 bases; junction bases not matched to a gene: 10. This CDR3 contains 16 residues. Germline lookup yields CDR1 SGHRS and CDR2 YFSETQ. CDR3 coding DNA: TGCGCCAGCAGCGGTGCCGGGACAGCGAACAAAAACATTCAGTACTTC. This translates into CASSGAGTANKNIQYF.

This rearrangement joins TRBV7-8 to TRBJ2-5; 15 positions match TRBD2. This CDR3 is 16 amino acids long. V was pared by 5 bases and J by 5 bases, with 6 bases of the junction left unmatched. Germline CDR1 is SGHVS and CDR2 is FQNEAQ. The CDR3 DNA is TGTGCCAGCAGCCCCGGGACTAGCGGGAGGATGGAGACCCAGTACTTC. Residues: CASSPGTSGRMETQYF.

The chain is built from TRBV9 and TRBJ2-1; 15 bases fit TRBD2. The CDR3 runs to 15 residues. CDR1 and CDR2 (germline): SGDLS, YYNGEE. J gave up 7 bases and V 3 bases, and 2 bases lay outside the gene matches. CDR3 loop: CASSEGLAGGNEQFF. CDR3 in DNA: TGTGCCAGCAGCGAGGGACTAGCGGGAGGAAATGAGCAGTTCTTC. Supplemented by reference TRBV9 and TRBJ2-1, the full variable domain reads DSGVTQTPKHLITATGQRVTLRCSPRSGDLSVYWYQQSLDQGLQFLIQYYNGEERAKGNILERFSAQQFPDLHSELNLSSLELGDSALYFCASSEGLAGGNEQFFGPGTRLTVL.

The rearrangement links TRBV30 to TRBJ1-1, with TRBD1 matching over 10 bases. Per germline, CDR1 GTSNPN and CDR2 SVGIG (reference sequence). J gave up 4 bases and V 3 bases, and 5 bases lay outside the gene matches. The CDR3 covers 14 residues. This chain's CDR3 is CAWRGDRGSTEAFF. The CDR3 DNA reads as TGTGCCTGGAGGGGGGACAGGGGCTCCACTGAAGCTTTCTTT.

The V gene is TRBV27, the J gene TRBJ1-2; TRBD1 matches at 7 bases. Trimming cost V 6 bases and J 8 bases; bases outside gene matches: 6. The CDR3 is 12 amino acids. Germline-derived CDR1 and CDR2 are MNHEY and SMNVEV (reference sequence). The CDR3 is CASRTGLEGYTF. In DNA form, the CDR3 reads TGTGCCAGCAGGACAGGGCTTGAAGGCTACACCTTC.

The V and J genes are TRBV5-1 and TRBJ2-3, with 8 bases lining up with TRBD2. This CDR3 spans 16 amino acids. V gave up 3 bases and J gave up 5 bases; unmatched junction bases: 11. CDR1 and CDR2 (germline): SGHRS, YFSETQ. The CDR3 DNA reads as TGCGCCAGCAGCTCCGGGGCGGGGGGAGGAGGAGATACGCAGTATTTT. Protein: CASSSGAGGGGDTQYF. The full variable domain, rest sourced from reference TRBV5-1 and TRBJ2-3, is KAGVTQTPRYLIKTRGQQVTLSCSPISGHRSVSWYQQTPGQGLQFLFEYFSETQRNKGNFPGRFSGRQFSNSRSEMNVSTLELGDSALYLCASSSGAGGGGDTQYFGPGTRLTVL.

The V gene is TRBV19, the J gene TRBJ1-2; D possibly corresponds to TRBD1 (5 bases). The germline V gene encodes CDR1 LNHDA and CDR2 SQIVND (reference sequence). Trimming pared 3 bases from V and 8 bases from J, leaving 10 bases between. This CDR3 comprises 12 residues. The CDR3 DNA reads as TGTGCCAGTAGTATGCGGGGCAGCGGCTACACCTTC. This translates into CASSMRGSGYTF.

The rearrangement links TRBV5-1 to TRBJ2-7; TRBD1 aligns across 11 bases. The CDR3 has 19 residues. Germline trimming cut 4 bases from V and 5 bases from J; bases unmatched to any gene: 20. Germline V gives CDR1 SGHRS, CDR2 YFSETQ. The CDR3 nucleotides are TGCGCCAGCAGCCCAGGACAGGGGGCAGAGTGGGGGAAAGGGAACGAGCAGTACTTC. This translates into CASSPGQGAEWGKGNEQYF.

The rearrangement links TRBV19 to TRBJ2-6, with TRBD2 identical over 15 bases. Trimming removed 3 bases from V and 0 bases from J; junction bases left unmatched: 9. Germline loops: CDR1 LNHDA, CDR2 SQIVND (reference sequence). CDR3 length: 21 amino acids. As DNA, the CDR3 is TGTGCCAGTAGTATCAGGGTTTGGACTAGCGGGGGGGTCTCTGGGGCCAACGTCCTGACTTTC. Translating gives CASSIRVWTSGGVSGANVLTF.

About this clone itself: This sample includes further DNA sequences coding for the same CDR3. The chain has TRBV4-2 and TRBJ2-5, with 14 nucleotides matching TRBD2. The CDR3 extends over 15 amino acids. V trimming: 4 bases; J trimming: 5 bases; junction bases outside the gene matches: 3. The germline CDR1 and CDR2 sequences are LGHNA and YNFKEQ. The CDR3 coding sequence is TGTGCCAGCAGCCCTCGACTAGCGGGGGGGGAGACCCAGTACTTC. It encodes CASSPRLAGGETQYF.

This clone was seen only once. The chain employs TRBV11-3 and TRBJ2-1; 7 nucleotides agree with TRBD2. Germline V gene data show CDR1 as SGHNT and CDR2 as YENEEA. This CDR3 has 14 residues. Losses at the gene ends were 0 bases for V and 9 bases for J; bases not matched to a gene: 5. The CDR3: CASSLDGLAAEQFF. For the CDR3, the DNA is TGTGCCAGCAGCTTAGATGGGCTAGCGGCTGAGCAGTTCTTC.

This clone was counted a single time. This chain uses TRBV7-9 with TRBJ2-3; 7 nucleotides agree with TRBD2. There are 15 residues in the CDR3. Trimming cost V 0 bases and J 5 bases; bases outside gene matches: 5. Germline CDR1 and CDR2: SEHNR and FQNEAQ (reference sequence). CDR3 nucleotides: TGTGCCAGCAGCTTAGCCCTAACGGGGGGAGATACGCAGTATTTT. Encoded protein: CASSLALTGGDTQYF.

V is TRBV13 and J is TRBJ2-7; 9 bases line up with TRBD1. The CDR3 has 13 residues. V lost 5 bases and J lost 3; bases outside the gene matches: 2. Germline CDR1 is PRHDT and CDR2 is FYEKMQ (reference sequence). CDR3 loop: CASSQTGGYEQYF. The DNA for the CDR3 is TGTGCCAGCAGCCAGACAGGGGGCTACGAGCAGTACTTC. The full variable domain, rest sourced from reference TRBV13 and TRBJ2-7, is AAGVIQSPRHLIKEKRETATLKCYPIPRHDTVYWYQQGPGQDPQFLISFYEKMQSDKGSIPDRFSAQQFSDYHSELNMSSLELGDSALYFCASSQTGGYEQYFGPGTRLTVT.

The genes are TRBV11-2 and TRBJ2-7; D unclear. The germline V gene encodes CDR1 SGHAT and CDR2 FQNNGV. The V end lost 1 base, the J end lost 5 bases, and 12 bases lay between the germline ends. The CDR3 is made up of 14 amino acids. CDR3 bases: TGTGCCAGCAGCTTAGGGGGTCCTATGAACGAGCAGTACTTC. As protein: CASSLGGPMNEQYF.

The rearrangement uses TRBV6-5 and TRBJ2-7; 11 positions agree with TRBD2. The CDR3 runs 14 residues. Losses at the gene ends were 6 bases for V and 3 bases for J; bases not matched to a gene: 4. Germline CDR1 is MNHEY and CDR2 is SVGAGI. CDR3 amino acids: CASRTGTSGYEQYF. The DNA for the CDR3 is TGTGCCAGCAGGACCGGGACTAGCGGCTACGAGCAGTACTTC.